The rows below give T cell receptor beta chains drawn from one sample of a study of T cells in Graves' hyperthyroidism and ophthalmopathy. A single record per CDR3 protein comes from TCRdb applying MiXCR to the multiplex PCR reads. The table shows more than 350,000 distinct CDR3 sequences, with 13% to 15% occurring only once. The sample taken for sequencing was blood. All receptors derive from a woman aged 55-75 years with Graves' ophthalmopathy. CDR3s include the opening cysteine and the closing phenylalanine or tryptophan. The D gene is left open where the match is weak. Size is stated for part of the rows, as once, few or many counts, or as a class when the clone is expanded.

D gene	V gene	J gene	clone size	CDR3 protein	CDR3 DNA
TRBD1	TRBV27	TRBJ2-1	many	CASSPRQGPEQFF	TGTGCCAGCAGTCCAAGACAGGGGCCTGAGCAGTTCTTC
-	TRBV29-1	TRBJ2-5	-	CSVEEVALIGGETQYF	TGCAGCGTTGAAGAAGTGGCACTCATAGGGGGGGAGACCCAGTACTTC
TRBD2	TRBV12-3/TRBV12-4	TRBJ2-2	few	CASSSQPRASGSSSTGELFF	TGTGCCAGCAGTTCCCAACCCAGGGCTAGCGGGAGTAGTAGCACCGGGGAGCTGTTTTTT
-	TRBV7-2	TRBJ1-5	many	CASSPGGIGNQPQHF	TGTGCCAGCAGCCCGGGCGGGATAGGGAATCAGCCCCAGCATTTT
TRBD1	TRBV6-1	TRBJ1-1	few	CASRATGARAEAFF	TGTGCCAGCAGGGCGACAGGGGCGCGGGCTGAAGCTTTCTTT
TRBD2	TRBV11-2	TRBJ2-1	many	CASSLPPGLAGYNEQFF	TGTGCCAGCAGCCTACCGCCGGGACTAGCGGGCTACAATGAGCAGTTCTTC
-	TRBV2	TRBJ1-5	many	CASSDWGQSNQPQHF	TGTGCCAGCAGTGATTGGGGGCAGAGCAATCAGCCCCAGCATTTT
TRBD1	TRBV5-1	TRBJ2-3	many	CASSLLGTGLTDTQYF	TGCGCCAGCAGCTTACTTGGGACAGGGCTCACAGATACGCAGTATTTT
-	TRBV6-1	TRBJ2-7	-	CATRARVSYEQYF	TGTGCCACCAGGGCCAGGGTCTCCTACGAGCAGTACTTC
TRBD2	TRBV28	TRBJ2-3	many	CASRLAGSTTDTQYF	TGTGCCAGCAGATTAGCGGGATCGACCACAGATACGCAGTATTTT
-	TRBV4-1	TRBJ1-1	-	CASSQGRAVEAFF	TGCGCCAGCAGCCAAGGTCGGGCCGTTGAAGCTTTCTTT
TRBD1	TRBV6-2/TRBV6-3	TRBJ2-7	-	CASSYGTGFEEQYF	TGTGCCAGCAGTTATGGGACAGGTTTTGAGGAGCAGTACTTC
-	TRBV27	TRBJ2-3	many	CASSETGTVSTDTQYF	TGTGCCAGCAGTGAAACCGGGACGGTAAGCACAGATACGCAGTATTTT
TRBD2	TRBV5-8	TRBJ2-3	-	CASSLTSGKTDTQYF	TGTGCCAGCAGCTTGACTAGCGGGAAGACAGATACGCAGTATTTT
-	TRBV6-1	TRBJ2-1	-	CASSPQGDAYNEQFF	TGTGCCAGCAGTCCCCAAGGGGACGCTTACAATGAGCAGTTCTTC
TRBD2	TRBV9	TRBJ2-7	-	CASTPGLADYEQYF	TGTGCCAGCACCCCTGGACTAGCGGACTACGAGCAGTACTTC
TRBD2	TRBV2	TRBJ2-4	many	CASMRLAGQNIQYF	TGTGCCAGCATGAGACTAGCGGGGCAAAACATTCAGTACTTC
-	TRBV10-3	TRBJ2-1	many	CAISESPRPASYNEQFF	TGTGCCATCAGTGAGTCCCCCCGGCCAGCCTCCTACAATGAGCAGTTCTTC
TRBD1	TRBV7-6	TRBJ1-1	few	CASSQGAGGRNTEAFF	TGTGCCAGCAGCCAGGGGGCCGGGGGCCGGAACACTGAAGCTTTCTTT
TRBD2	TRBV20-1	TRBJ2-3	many	CSAGGRAADTQYF	TGCAGTGCTGGCGGGAGGGCGGCAGATACGCAGTATTTT
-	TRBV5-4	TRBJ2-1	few	CASSSGLETYNEQFF	TGTGCCAGCAGCTCGGGACTGGAAACCTACAATGAGCAGTTCTTC
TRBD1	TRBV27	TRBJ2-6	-	CASSSTGTESSGANVLTF	TGTGCCAGCAGTTCCACCGGGACAGAGAGCTCTGGGGCCAACGTCCTGACTTTC
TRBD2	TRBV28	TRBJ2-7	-	CTSSSGLAGGEQYF	TGTACCAGCAGTTCGGGACTAGCGGGAGGCGAGCAGTACTTC
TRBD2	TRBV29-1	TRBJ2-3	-	CSVEGGLAGFSSWVDTQYF	TGCAGCGTTGAAGGGGGACTAGCGGGATTTTCGAGTTGGGTGGATACGCAGTATTTT
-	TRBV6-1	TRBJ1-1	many	CATSVGRALSTEAFF	TGTGCCACCTCAGTGGGACGGGCGTTGAGCACTGAAGCTTTCTTT
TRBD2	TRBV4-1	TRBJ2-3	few	CASSQGLAGGLDTQYF	TGCGCCAGCAGCCAAGGGCTAGCGGGAGGGTTGGATACGCAGTATTTT
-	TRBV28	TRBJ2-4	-	CASRSGTGPNIQYF	TGTGCCAGCAGATCCGGGACTGGCCCCAACATTCAGTACTTC
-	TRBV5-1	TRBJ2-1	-	CASSLEALSYNEQFF	TGCGCCAGCAGCTTGGAGGCGCTCTCCTACAATGAGCAGTTCTTC
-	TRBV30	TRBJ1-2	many	CAWSVLSRGPGYTF	TGTGCCTGGAGTGTACTCAGCAGGGGCCCTGGCTACACCTTC
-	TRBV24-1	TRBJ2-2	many	CATSDPGWNTGELFF	TGTGCCACCAGTGACCCCGGTTGGAACACCGGGGAGCTGTTTTTT
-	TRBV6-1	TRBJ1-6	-	CASSEQQKYNSPPHF	TGTGCCAGCAGTGAGCAACAGAAATATAATTCACCCCCCCACTTT
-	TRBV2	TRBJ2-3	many	CASSDREYTQYF	TGTGCCAGCAGTGACAGGGAGTATACGCAGTATTTT
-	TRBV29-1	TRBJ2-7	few	CSAGDGHEQYF	TGCAGCGCTGGGGATGGGCACGAGCAGTACTTC
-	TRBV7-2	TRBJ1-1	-	CASSSLPGQGYTEAFF	TGTGCCAGCAGCTCACTACCGGGACAAGGGTACACTGAAGCTTTCTTT
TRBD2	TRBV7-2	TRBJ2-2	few	CASSLGASGTGELFF	TGTGCCAGCAGCTTAGGTGCTAGCGGCACCGGGGAGCTGTTTTTT
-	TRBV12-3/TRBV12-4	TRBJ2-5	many	CASSLARHGGRETQYF	TGTGCCAGCAGTTTAGCGCGGCACGGGGGACGTGAGACCCAGTACTTC
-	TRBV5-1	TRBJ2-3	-	CASSFETRSTDTQYF	TGCGCCAGCAGCTTCGAAACTCGAAGCACAGATACGCAGTATTTT
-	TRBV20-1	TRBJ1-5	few	CSAPSLGGRGNQPQHF	TGCAGTGCTCCTTCCTTGGGGGGGAGAGGCAATCAGCCCCAGCATTTT
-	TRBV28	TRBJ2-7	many	CASSYPPRAPSYEQYF	TGTGCCAGCAGTTACCCCCCTAGGGCCCCCTCCTACGAGCAGTACTTC
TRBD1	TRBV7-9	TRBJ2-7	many	CASSLLSGQVYEQYF	TGTGCCAGCAGCCTTCTTTCCGGACAGGTCTACGAGCAGTACTTC
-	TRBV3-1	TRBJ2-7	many	CASSRDFEQYF	TGTGCCAGCAGTCGGGACTTCGAGCAGTACTTC